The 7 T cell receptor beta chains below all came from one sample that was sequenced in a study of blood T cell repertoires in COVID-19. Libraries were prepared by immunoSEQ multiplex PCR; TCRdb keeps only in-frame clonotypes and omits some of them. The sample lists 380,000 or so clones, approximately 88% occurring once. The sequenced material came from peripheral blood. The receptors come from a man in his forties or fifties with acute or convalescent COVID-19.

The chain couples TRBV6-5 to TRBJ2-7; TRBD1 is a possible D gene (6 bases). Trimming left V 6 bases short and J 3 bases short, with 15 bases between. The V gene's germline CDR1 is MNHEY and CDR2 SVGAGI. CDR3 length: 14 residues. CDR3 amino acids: CASRLPGQLYEQYF. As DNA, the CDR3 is TGTGCCAGCAGACTTCCGGGACAACTCTACGAGCAGTACTTC.

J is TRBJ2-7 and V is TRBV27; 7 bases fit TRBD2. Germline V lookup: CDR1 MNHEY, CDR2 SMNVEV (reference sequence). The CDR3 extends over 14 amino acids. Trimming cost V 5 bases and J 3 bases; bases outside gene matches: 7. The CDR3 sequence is CASSHRGVHYEQYF. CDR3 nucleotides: TGTGCCAGCAGTCACCGGGGGGTACACTACGAGCAGTACTTC.

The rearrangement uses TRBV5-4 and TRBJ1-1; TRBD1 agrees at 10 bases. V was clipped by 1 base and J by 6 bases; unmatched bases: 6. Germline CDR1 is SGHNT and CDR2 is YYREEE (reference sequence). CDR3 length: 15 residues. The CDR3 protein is CASSLIGQGGPEAFF. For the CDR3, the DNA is TGTGCCAGCAGCTTGATCGGACAGGGGGGCCCTGAAGCTTTCTTT. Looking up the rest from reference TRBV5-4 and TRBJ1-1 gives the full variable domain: ETGVTQSPTHLIKTRGQQVTLRCSSQSGHNTVSWYQQALGQGPQFIFQYYREEENGRGNFPPRFSGLQFPNYSSELNVNALELDDSALYLCASSLIGQGGPEAFFGQGTRLTVV.

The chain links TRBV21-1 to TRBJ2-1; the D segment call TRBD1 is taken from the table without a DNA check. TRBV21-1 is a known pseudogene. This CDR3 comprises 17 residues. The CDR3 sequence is CASSALGTGTGYNEQFF. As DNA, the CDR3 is TGTGCCAGCAGCGCGCTTGGGACCGGGACAGGTTACAATGAGCAGTTCTTC.

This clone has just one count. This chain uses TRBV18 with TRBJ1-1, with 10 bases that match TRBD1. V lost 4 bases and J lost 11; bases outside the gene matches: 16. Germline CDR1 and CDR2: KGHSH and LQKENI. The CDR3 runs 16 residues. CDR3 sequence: CASSRPYTTGGSTAFF. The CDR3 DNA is TGTGCCAGCTCACGACCGTACACGACAGGGGGCTCTACGGCTTTCTTT.

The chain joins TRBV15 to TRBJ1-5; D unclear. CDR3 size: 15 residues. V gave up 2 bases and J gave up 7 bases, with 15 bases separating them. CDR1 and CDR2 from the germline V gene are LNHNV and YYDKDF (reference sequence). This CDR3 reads CATSRTTRVGQPQHF. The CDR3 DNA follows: TGTGCCACCAGCAGAACTACGCGGGTCGGACAGCCCCAGCATTTT.

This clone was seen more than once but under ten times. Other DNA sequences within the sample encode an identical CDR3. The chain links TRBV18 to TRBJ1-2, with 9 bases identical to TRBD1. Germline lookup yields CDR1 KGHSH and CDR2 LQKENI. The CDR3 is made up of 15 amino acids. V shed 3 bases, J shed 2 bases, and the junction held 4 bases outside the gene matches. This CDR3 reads CASSPGQGTNYGYTF. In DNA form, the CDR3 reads TGTGCCAGCTCACCCGGACAGGGGACAAACTATGGCTACACCTTC.